A single sample gave rise to the 18 T cell receptor beta chains below, sequenced in a study of blood T cell repertoires in COVID-19. Repertoires were generated with immunoSEQ multiplex PCR, while TCRdb's copy carries only in-frame clones and drops some. The table has approximately 250,000 clones, approximately 90% seen once; the top ten hold about 4%. The material sequenced was PBMCs or T cells enriched from blood (not recorded which). These receptors came from a woman aged 25 to 45 with acute COVID-19.

The chain's CDR3 is CAAGVEGRANTGELFF. The CDR3 DNA sequence: TGCGCCGCGGGGGTCGAGGGGAGGGCAAACACCGGGGAGCTGTTTTTT. The chain is built from TRBV10-2 and TRBJ2-2; TRBD2 agrees at 7 bases. Germline V CDR1 and CDR2: WSHSY, SAAADI. J lost 2 bases, V lost 11 bases, and 14 bases had no gene match. The CDR3 contains 16 residues.

This chain links TRBV19 with TRBJ2-7; TRBD1 aligns across 7 bases. The CDR3 consists of 13 residues. J gave up 6 bases and V 6 bases, and 8 bases lay outside the gene matches. Germline V CDR1 and CDR2: LNHDA, SQIVND (reference sequence). The CDR3 region has the DNA TGTGCCAGTAGAGAAACAGGGGTTAGCGAGCAGTACTTC. The encoded protein is CASRETGVSEQYF.

V usage is TRBV14 and J usage is TRBJ1-1; TRBD1 matches at 8 bases. The CDR3 runs 14 residues. The V and J ends lost 6 bases and 4 bases, in that order; junction bases with no gene match: 7. Germline values: CDR1 SGHDN, CDR2 FVKESK. The CDR3 region is CASSFGQGVTEAFF. CDR3 nucleotide sequence: TGTGCCAGCAGTTTTGGACAGGGAGTCACTGAAGCTTTCTTT.

V gene TRBV7-8 combines with J gene TRBJ1-1; 7 nucleotides line up with TRBD1. This CDR3 comprises 13 residues. Germline V gene lookup returns CDR1 SGHVS and CDR2 FQNEAQ. With V trimmed by 5 bases and J by 7 bases, 7 bases remained unmatched. Written as DNA, the CDR3 is TGTGCCAGCAGCCACTTCGGGACAGATGAAGCTTTCTTT. This translates into CASSHFGTDEAFF. The complete variable domain, with remaining parts taken from reference TRBV7-8 and TRBJ1-1, reads GAGVSQSPRYKVAKRGQDVALRCDPISGHVSLFWYQQALGQGPEFLTYFQNEAQLDKSGLPSDRFFAERPEGSVSTLKIQRTQQEDSAVYLCASSHFGTDEAFFGQGTRLTVV.

This chain connects TRBV7-6 to TRBJ2-7, with 9 bases fitting TRBD2. The CDR3 totals 18 residues. The V segment lost 0 bases and the J segment 5 bases; nucleotides outside the gene matches: 14. The germline V gene has CDR1 SGHVS and CDR2 FNYEAQ. CDR3 in amino acids: CASSLAGGRASGVDEQYF. CDR3 nucleotides: TGTGCCAGCAGCTTAGCTGGCGGGAGGGCCTCCGGGGTCGACGAGCAGTACTTC. Variable domain in full (rest from reference TRBV7-6 and TRBJ2-7): GAGVSQSPRYKVTKRGQDVALRCDPISGHVSLYWYRQALGQGPEFLTYFNYEAQQDKSGLPNDRFSAERPEGSISTLTIQRTEQRDSAMYRCASSLAGGRASGVDEQYFGPGTRLTVT.

The rearrangement uses TRBV3-1 (or the pseudogene TRBV3-2) and TRBJ2-5; 13 positions agree with TRBD2. With 5 bases clipped from V and 2 bases from J, the junction kept 5 bases outside the gene matches. The CDR3 loop spans 16 amino acids. The germline V gene has CDR1 LGHDT and CDR2 YNNKEL (reference sequence). The CDR3 reads CASSGLAGVSQETQYF. The CDR3 nucleotides read TGTGCCAGCAGCGGACTAGCGGGAGTGTCTCAAGAGACCCAGTACTTC.

The chain joins TRBV6-5 to TRBJ2-7; 9 bases map to TRBD1. The junction had 11 bases not matched to a gene; V was cut back by 8 bases and J by 6 bases. Per the germline V gene, CDR1 is MNHEY and CDR2 is SVGAGI. This CDR3 is 14 amino acids long. The CDR3 DNA sequence: TGTGCCAGCCCCAGACCGGGACAGGGCCGCGAGCAGTACTTC. Amino acids: CASPRPGQGREQYF.

This chain connects TRBV28 to TRBJ1-2; no definite D call. The V gene's germline CDR1 is MDHEN and CDR2 SYDVKM. V dropped 7 bases and J dropped 0 bases, with 9 bases sitting between them. This CDR3 contains 13 residues. The CDR3 nucleotides are TGTGCCAGCATCGGGTCCGCTAACTATGGCTACACCTTC. This encodes CASIGSANYGYTF.

V gene TRBV11-3 combines with J gene TRBJ2-2; 7 nucleotides line up with TRBD2. CDR1 is SGHNT and CDR2 is YENEEA in the germline V gene. V lost 0 bases, J lost 6 bases, and 7 bases stayed unmatched. The CDR3 totals 16 residues. As DNA, the CDR3 is TGTGCCAGCAGCTTAGATAGGGCGGGAGTCTCCGGGGAGCTGTTTTTT. This codes for CASSLDRAGVSGELFF.

This rearrangement joins TRBV19 to TRBJ2-5; 8 positions agree with TRBD1. Germline values: CDR1 LNHDA, CDR2 SQIVND (reference sequence). V lost 5 bases to trimming and J lost 4 bases; unmatched junction nucleotides: 9. This CDR3 has 15 amino acids. CDR3 region: CASSVRQGAGETQYF. In DNA form, the CDR3 reads TGTGCCAGTAGTGTCCGGCAGGGGGCGGGAGAGACCCAGTACTTC.

This clone was picked up one time. The V and J genes are TRBV9 and TRBJ1-1; D is ambiguous. V was shortened by 3 bases and J by 4 bases, with 13 bases between the two germline ends. Looked up from germline, CDR1 is SGDLS and CDR2 is YYNGEE. CDR3 length equals 14 residues. The CDR3 DNA reads as TGTGCCAGCAGCGCAGGCACGACCAGCACTGAAGCTTTCTTT. This encodes CASSAGTTSTEAFF.

The J gene is TRBJ1-5, the V gene TRBV19, with TRBD1 matching over 8 bases. Trimming took 6 bases from V and 2 from J; bases not matched to a gene: 12. CDR3 length: 17 residues. Germline CDR1 and CDR2: LNHDA and SQIVND (reference sequence). The CDR3, as DNA: TGTGCCAGTAGCAGGTCCAGGGGGCCCTCCGGCAATCAGCCCCAGCATTTT. It encodes CASSRSRGPSGNQPQHF.

The rearrangement links TRBV9 to TRBJ2-1; D possibly corresponds to TRBD2 (6 bases). This CDR3 comprises 15 residues. V was trimmed by 3 bases and J by 4 bases, leaving 14 bases between them. Germline V gene data show CDR1 as SGDLS and CDR2 as YYNGEE. This CDR3 reads CASSAAGTSYNEQFF. Here the CDR3 DNA reads TGTGCCAGCAGCGCGGCCGGGACTTCATACAATGAGCAGTTCTTC. Drawing the rest from reference TRBV9 and TRBJ2-1, the complete variable domain is DSGVTQTPKHLITATGQRVTLRCSPRSGDLSVYWYQQSLDQGLQFLIQYYNGEERAKGNILERFSAQQFPDLHSELNLSSLELGDSALYFCASSAAGTSYNEQFFGPGTRLTVL.

This chain connects TRBV24-1 to TRBJ1-5; 7 nucleotides line up with TRBD1. V gave up 9 bases and J gave up 1 base; unmatched junction bases: 5. In germline, CDR1 is KGHDR, CDR2 SFDVKD. There are 14 residues in the CDR3. The CDR3 here is CATAQTGSNQPQHF. The CDR3, as DNA: TGTGCCACCGCACAGACAGGGAGCAATCAGCCCCAGCATTTT.

There are a few counts of this clone. This CDR3 reads CASSDSVEVGELFF. CDR3 sequence (DNA): TGTGCCAGCAGTGACTCGGTGGAGGTCGGGGAGCTGTTTTTT. The rearrangement uses TRBV6-4 and TRBJ2-2; tentative D call: TRBD2 (5 bases). The V gene's germline CDR1 is MRHNA and CDR2 SNTAGT. The CDR3 consists of 14 residues. V dropped 0 bases and J dropped 7 bases, with 9 bases sitting between them.

This chain connects TRBV27 to TRBJ2-1, with 11 bases that match TRBD2. This CDR3 region has 17 residues. Germline trimming cut 3 bases from V and 3 bases from J; bases unmatched to any gene: 7. Germline loops: CDR1 MNHEY, CDR2 SMNVEV (reference sequence). CDR3 sequence reads: CASSFSKLAGDYNEQFF. For the CDR3, the DNA is TGTGCCAGCAGTTTCTCAAAACTAGCGGGAGACTACAATGAGCAGTTCTTC.

The CDR3 loop reads CASSSDYNSPLHF. The CDR3 DNA sequence: TGTGCCAGCAGCTCGGACTACAATTCACCCCTCCACTTT. The chain is built from TRBV5-6 and TRBJ1-6; no reliable D call. Germline V gene lookup returns CDR1 SGHDT and CDR2 YYEEEE. V gave up 3 bases and J gave up 7 bases, with 8 bases separating them. This CDR3 comprises 13 residues. The entire variable domain, with the rest obtained from reference TRBV5-6 and TRBJ1-6, is as follows: DAGVTQSPTHLIKTRGQQVTLRCSPKSGHDTVSWYQQALGQGPQFIFQYYEEEERQRGNFPDRFSGHQFPNYSSELNVNALLLGDSALYLCASSSDYNSPLHFGNGTRLTVT.

This clone was recorded once. The V call is TRBV5-1, the J call TRBJ2-7; a weak D match, TRBD2 (7 bases). The CDR3 sequence is 14 residues long. Germline lookup yields CDR1 SGHRS and CDR2 YFSETQ. The V gene lost 4 bases and the J gene lost 4 bases, with 15 bases spanning the gap. The CDR3 DNA follows: TGCGCCAGCAGCCCCGTGGGGGGGCAGTACGAGCAGTACTTC. Its translation is CASSPVGGQYEQYF.